The 14 T cell receptor beta chains presented below share a single source sample, sequenced in a study of blood T cell repertoires in COVID-19. Clones were sequenced by immunoSEQ multiplex PCR, and TCRdb holds only the in-frame ones, with some missing. This sample yields about 130,000 clones, of which about 89% are seen a single time; more than 3.5% belongs to the top ten. The specimen was peripheral blood. The receptors come from a woman aged 55-69 years with acute or convalescent COVID-19.

The rearrangement uses TRBV2 and TRBJ1-4; 7 nucleotides line up with TRBD1. Germline values: CDR1 SNHLY, CDR2 FYNNEI. With V trimmed by 4 bases and J by 5 bases, 7 bases remained unmatched. This CDR3 region has 15 residues. In nucleotides, the CDR3 is TGTGCCAGCAGTGGCGGGACAGCCCCCAATGAAAAACTGTTTTTT. It is translated as CASSGGTAPNEKLFF.

The chain uses TRBV2 and TRBJ2-3; weak D call: TRBD2 (5 bases). Deletions cut 3 bases from V and 3 bases from J, with 10 bases between. The CDR3 has 14 amino acids. Germline values: CDR1 SNHLY, CDR2 FYNNEI. The CDR3: CASSDLLGTDTQYF. The DNA for the CDR3 is TGTGCCAGCAGTGACCTACTAGGGACAGATACGCAGTATTTT.

This chain links TRBV14 with TRBJ2-5; 9 bases align to TRBD2. Germline V gives CDR1 SGHDN, CDR2 FVKESK. V gave up 4 bases and J gave up 2 bases; unmatched junction bases: 8. This CDR3 spans 16 amino acids. Here the CDR3 DNA reads TGTGCCAGCAGCCCGACTAGCGGAGCTTTTCAAGAGACCCAGTACTTC. Translating it yields CASSPTSGAFQETQYF.

J is TRBJ2-3 and V is TRBV24-1; possible D gene TRBD1, 6 bases. This CDR3 comprises 17 residues. The V end lost 2 bases, the J end lost 4 bases, and 18 bases lay between the germline ends. CDR1 KGHDR and CDR2 SFDVKD come from the germline V gene. The CDR3 DNA reads as TGTGCCACCAGTGATTCCTGGGCAGGGGAGCTCGCAGATACGCAGTATTTT. This translates into CATSDSWAGELADTQYF.

Here the CDR3 DNA reads TGTGCCAGCAGCCGGACTAGCGGCTCCTACGAGCAGTACTTC. It is translated as CASSRTSGSYEQYF. The V and J genes are TRBV5-8 and TRBJ2-7; 10 nucleotides match TRBD2. The CDR3 spans 14 residues. Losses at the gene ends were 4 bases for V and 0 bases for J; bases not matched to a gene: 1. Germline V gene lookup returns CDR1 SGHTS and CDR2 YDEGEE.

The V gene is TRBV19, the J gene TRBJ1-2; D perhaps matches TRBD1 (5 bases). CDR3 length equals 13 residues. CDR1 LNHDA and CDR2 SQIVND come from the germline V gene (reference sequence). The V end lost 3 bases, the J end lost 4 bases, and 9 bases lay between the germline ends. As DNA, the CDR3 is TGTGCCAGTAGTATCGACAGCCTCTATGGCTACACCTTC. Amino acids: CASSIDSLYGYTF. Based on the CDR3 plus reference TRBV19 and TRBJ1-2, the full variable domain is DGGITQSPKYLFRKEGQNVTLSCEQNLNHDAMYWYRQDPGQGLRLIYYSQIVNDFQKGDIAEGYSVSREKKESFPLTVTSAQKNPTAFYLCASSIDSLYGYTFGSGTRLTVV.

The CDR3 sequence is CASSPGQGFFF. CDR3 bases: TGTGCCAGCAGCCCGGGACAGGGTTTTTTCTTT. The chain has TRBV7-9 and TRBJ1-1; 9 bases map to TRBD1. V was pared by 5 bases and J by 13 bases, with 5 bases of the junction left unmatched. Germline V CDR1 and CDR2: SEHNR, FQNEAQ (reference sequence). This CDR3 spans 11 amino acids.

The V and J genes are TRBV5-6 and TRBJ1-2; no reliable D call. Looked up from germline, CDR1 is SGHDT and CDR2 is YYEEEE. The CDR3 extends over 13 amino acids. V lost 3 bases and J 7 bases, leaving 13 bases between the germline ends. The chain's CDR3 is CASSSLYGRGYTF. CDR3 coding DNA: TGTGCCAGCAGCTCCTTATACGGTCGTGGCTACACCTTC. Filled out from reference TRBV5-6 and TRBJ1-2, the complete variable domain reads DAGVTQSPTHLIKTRGQQVTLRCSPKSGHDTVSWYQQALGQGPQFIFQYYEEEERQRGNFPDRFSGHQFPNYSSELNVNALLLGDSALYLCASSSLYGRGYTFGSGTRLTVV.

This chain joins TRBV19 and TRBJ1-6; TRBD1 might be the D (5 bases). The ends were cut back, 8 bases at V and 5 bases at J, with 16 bases in the middle. CDR1 LNHDA and CDR2 SQIVND come from the germline V gene (reference sequence). The CDR3 extends over 15 amino acids. The CDR3: CASSKGEVNNSPLHF. The DNA of the CDR3 is TGTGCCAGTTCTAAAGGGGAAGTGAATAATTCACCCCTCCACTTT.

This clone was counted between two and nine times. V and J are TRBV10-2 and TRBJ1-4; 8 bases line up with TRBD1. V shed 2 bases, J shed 8 bases, and the junction held 4 bases outside the gene matches. Germline CDR1 WSHSY, CDR2 SAAADI. The CDR3 length is 14 residues. This chain's CDR3 is CASSEAGQGEKLFF. Written as DNA, the CDR3 is TGCGCCAGCAGTGAGGCCGGACAGGGAGAAAAACTGTTTTTT.

This chain connects TRBV9 to TRBJ2-2; 11 bases are a match to TRBD1. V was pared by 0 bases and J by 6 bases, with 7 bases of the junction left unmatched. This CDR3 has 17 amino acids. Germline V gene data show CDR1 as SGDLS and CDR2 as YYNGEE. CDR3 nucleotide sequence: TGTGCCAGCAGCGTAGGACCAGGACAGGGGGCACCCGGGGAGCTGTTTTTT. Residues: CASSVGPGQGAPGELFF.

The J gene is TRBJ2-3, the V gene TRBV9; TRBD2 matches 10 bases. Losses at the gene ends were 5 bases for V and 2 bases for J; bases not matched to a gene: 8. Germline CDR1 is SGDLS and CDR2 is YYNGEE. The CDR3 covers 16 residues. CDR3: CASSASGSGHTDTQYF. As DNA, the CDR3 is TGTGCCAGCAGTGCTAGCGGGAGTGGCCACACAGATACGCAGTATTTT.

This rearrangement joins TRBV15 to TRBJ1-4; D remains unclear. Germline V lookup: CDR1 LNHNV, CDR2 YYDKDF (reference sequence). The V end was cut by 0 bases, the J end by 8 bases, with 10 bases between. There are 14 residues in the CDR3. The CDR3: CATSREAGMEKLFF. DNA for the CDR3: TGTGCCACCAGCAGAGAAGCGGGGATGGAAAAACTGTTTTTT.

This clone has a handful of counts. The rearrangement links TRBV3-1 (or the pseudogene TRBV3-2) to TRBJ1-2; TRBD1 matches 7 bases. This CDR3 is 16 amino acids long. Unmatched junction bases numbered 16, after V lost 4 bases and J lost 8 bases. Germline lookup yields CDR1 LGHDT and CDR2 YNNKEL (reference sequence). The DNA of the CDR3 is TGTGCCAGCAGCCGATCTTTGGGACAGTCGGAGCGGGGCTACACCTTC. It translates to CASSRSLGQSERGYTF.